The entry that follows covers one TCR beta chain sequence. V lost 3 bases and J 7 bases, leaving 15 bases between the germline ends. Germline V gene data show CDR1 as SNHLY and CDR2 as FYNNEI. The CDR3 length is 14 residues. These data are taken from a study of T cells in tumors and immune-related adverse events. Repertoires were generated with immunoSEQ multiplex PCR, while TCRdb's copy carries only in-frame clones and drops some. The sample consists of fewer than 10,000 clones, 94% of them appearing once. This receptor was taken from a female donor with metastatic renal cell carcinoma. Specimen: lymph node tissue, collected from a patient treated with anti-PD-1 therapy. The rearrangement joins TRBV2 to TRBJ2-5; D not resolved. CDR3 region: CASSDSGAARTQYF. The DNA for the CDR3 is TGTGCCAGCAGTGATTCAGGTGCTGCGCGGACCCAGTACTTC.